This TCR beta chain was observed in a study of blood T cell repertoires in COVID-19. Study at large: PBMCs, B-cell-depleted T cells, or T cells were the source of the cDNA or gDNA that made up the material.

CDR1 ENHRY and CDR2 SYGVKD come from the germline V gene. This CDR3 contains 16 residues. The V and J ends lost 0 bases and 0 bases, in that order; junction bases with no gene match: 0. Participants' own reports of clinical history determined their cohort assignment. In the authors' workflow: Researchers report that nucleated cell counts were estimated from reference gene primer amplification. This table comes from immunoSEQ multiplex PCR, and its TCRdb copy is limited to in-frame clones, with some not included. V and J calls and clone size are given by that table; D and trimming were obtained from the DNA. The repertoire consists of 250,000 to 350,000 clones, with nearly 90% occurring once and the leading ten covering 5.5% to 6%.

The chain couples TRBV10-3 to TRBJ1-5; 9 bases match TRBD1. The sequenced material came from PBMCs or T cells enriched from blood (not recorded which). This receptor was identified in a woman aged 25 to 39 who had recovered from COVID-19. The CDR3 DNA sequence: TGTGCCATCAGTGAGTCGGGACAGGGTAGCAATCAGCCCCAGCATTTT. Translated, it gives CAISESGQGSNQPQHF.